Listed here are 23 T cell receptor beta chains from one sample, sequenced in a study of blood T cell repertoires in COVID-19. Only in-frame clones appear in the TCRdb table, and some are missing; sequencing was by immunoSEQ multiplex PCR. Of approximately 150,000 clones in the sample, 84% were seen once. The sample consisted of PBMCs or T cells enriched from blood (not recorded which). The receptors derive from a man over 45 in a cohort exposed to, infected with or recovered from COVID-19 (not recorded which).

The chain is built from TRBV28 and TRBJ1-6, with D possibly TRBD1 on 6 matching bases. CDR3 length: 13 amino acids. Germline loops: CDR1 MDHEN, CDR2 SYDVKM. V dropped 6 bases and J dropped 5 bases, with 8 bases sitting between them. DNA of the CDR3: TGTGCCAGCAGCCCAGGGGATAATTCACCCCTCCACTTT. Protein sequence: CASSPGDNSPLHF.

The V and J genes are TRBV2 and TRBJ2-5, with TRBD2 as a possible D gene (5 bases). Germline CDR1 is SNHLY and CDR2 is FYNNEI. V lost 6 bases to trimming and J lost 4 bases, with 15 bases between them. The CDR3 is 14 amino acids. CDR3 sequence: CASSAFTGIETQYF. For the CDR3, the DNA is TGTGCCAGCAGCGCCTTTACCGGGATAGAGACCCAGTACTTC.

V gene TRBV12-2 combines with J gene TRBJ2-1; whether TRBD2, the table's D call, matches the DNA was not checked. TRBV12-2 has pseudogene status. CDR3 length equals 18 residues. CDR3 DNA: TGTGCAAGTCGCTTACCACCAAGTAATAGCGGGGTCGACAATGAGCAGTTCTTC. It codes for CASRLPPSNSGVDNEQFF.

CDR3 sequence: CASSLRVGLGEETQYF. The CDR3, as DNA: TGCGCCAGCAGCCTCCGCGTGGGACTAGGAGAAGAGACCCAGTACTTC. The chain recombines TRBV5-1 with TRBJ2-5; 8 bases fit TRBD2. Per germline, CDR1 SGHRS and CDR2 YFSETQ. V dropped 4 bases and J dropped 3; count of bases not matched to a gene: 11. The CDR3 runs to 16 residues.

This chain uses TRBV10-1 with TRBJ2-3; no reliable D call. The CDR3 runs 15 residues. Germline assignment: CDR1 WNHNN and CDR2 SYGVQD (reference sequence). The germline V and J ends were trimmed by 3 bases and 2 bases, with 12 bases remaining between them. The CDR3 coding sequence is TGCGCCAGCAGTGAACGAGATTTAGCCACAGATACGCAGTATTTT. This encodes CASSERDLATDTQYF.

This clone has at least ten counts. The chain carries TRBV4-1 and TRBJ2-2; D perhaps matches TRBD1 (6 bases). Germline lookup yields CDR1 MGHRA and CDR2 YSYEKL. V lost 1 base and J 1 base, leaving 28 bases between the germline ends. CDR3 length: 22 amino acids. The CDR3 region is CASSQVSDRWGFSAQNTGELFF. The CDR3 DNA follows: TGCGCCAGCAGCCAAGTTAGCGACAGGTGGGGGTTTAGTGCCCAGAACACCGGGGAGCTGTTTTTT.

V gene TRBV2 combines with J gene TRBJ1-1; 7 bases map to TRBD1. Germline trimming cut 3 bases from V and 1 base from J; bases unmatched to any gene: 11. The CDR3 is made up of 17 amino acids. In germline, CDR1 is SNHLY, CDR2 FYNNEI. This CDR3 is CASSEGQGGVKNTEAFF. The CDR3 region has the DNA TGTGCCAGCAGTGAGGGCCAGGGGGGCGTAAAGAACACTGAAGCTTTCTTT.

The J gene is TRBJ2-7, the V gene TRBV6-5, with 10 bases lining up with TRBD1. Germline trimming cut 6 bases from V and 2 bases from J; bases unmatched to any gene: 4. The germline gives CDR1 MNHEY, CDR2 SVGAGI. The CDR3 loop spans 14 amino acids. CDR3: CASSLGQGAYEQYF. Here the CDR3 DNA reads TGTGCCAGCAGCCTCGGACAGGGGGCCTACGAGCAGTACTTC.

The gene calls are TRBV7-9 and TRBJ1-5; tentatively, D is TRBD1 (5 bases). The V and J ends lost 4 bases and 0 bases respectively, with 16 bases between them. Germline V gene data show CDR1 as SEHNR and CDR2 as FQNEAQ (reference sequence). This CDR3 spans 17 amino acids. Written as DNA, the CDR3 is TGTGCCAGCAGCTCTTGGGGGGTCTCGGGTAGCAATCAGCCCCAGCATTTT. Protein product: CASSSWGVSGSNQPQHF.

This rearrangement joins TRBV7-9 to TRBJ1-2; D may be TRBD1 (6 bases). The CDR3 has 15 residues. Trimming removed 0 bases at V and 5 bases at J, with 13 bases between. Germline CDR1 SEHNR, CDR2 FQNEAQ (reference sequence). CDR3 residues: CASSLANDRSYGYTF. In nucleotides, the CDR3 is TGTGCCAGCAGCTTAGCCAACGACAGGTCTTATGGCTACACCTTC.

This chain uses TRBV30 with TRBJ2-1; D tentatively fits TRBD1 or TRBD2 (5 bases each). The CDR3 contains 11 residues. The germline V and J ends were trimmed by 5 bases and 12 bases, with 14 bases remaining between them. The germline gives CDR1 GTSNPN, CDR2 SVGIG (reference sequence). Here the CDR3 reads CAWRGAPGQFF. The CDR3, as DNA: TGTGCCTGGCGAGGGGCCCCCGGGCAGTTCTTC.

The gene calls are TRBV9 and TRBJ1-6; D gene unclear. In germline, CDR1 is SGDLS, CDR2 YYNGEE. Trimming left V 0 bases short and J 5 bases short, with 3 bases between. There are 13 residues in the CDR3. CDR3 bases: TGTGCCAGCAGCGTAGTTAATAATTCACCCCTCCACTTT. This encodes CASSVVNNSPLHF.

The gene calls are TRBV4-1 and TRBJ2-1, with TRBD1 as a possible D gene (5 bases). Trimming took 0 bases from V and 6 from J, leaving 12 bases between them. This CDR3 contains 15 residues. Germline V gene lookup returns CDR1 MGHRA and CDR2 YSYEKL. DNA of the CDR3: TGCGCCAGCAGCCAAGATTCTGGGGCCCTCAATGAGCAGTTCTTC. This encodes CASSQDSGALNEQFF.

This clone was recorded a few times. The chain carries TRBV30 and TRBJ2-7; TRBD2 agrees at 11 bases. Germline V gene data show CDR1 as GTSNPN and CDR2 as SVGIG (reference sequence). This CDR3 has 14 amino acids. V lost 6 bases and J lost 7; bases outside the gene matches: 11. CDR3 sequence: CACLVAGGGREQYF. CDR3 sequence (DNA): TGTGCCTGTCTGGTAGCGGGAGGGGGCCGGGAGCAGTACTTC.

This clone came up once. The V and J genes are TRBV29-1 and TRBJ1-1, with D unclear. Trimming stripped 4 bases from V and 0 bases from J, with 12 bases between. The CDR3 extends over 14 amino acids. Germline V gene sequence: CDR1 SQVTM, CDR2 ANQGSEA. CDR3 protein: CSVVMNNMNTEAFF. The CDR3 bases are TGCAGCGTTGTGATGAACAACATGAACACTGAAGCTTTCTTT.

This clone was found once. This chain uses TRBV5-8 with TRBJ1-5; TRBD1 aligns across 9 bases. The CDR3 loop spans 13 amino acids. Germline CDR1 SGHTS, CDR2 YDEGEE. J gave up 5 bases and V 4 bases, and 1 base lay outside the gene matches. The DNA of the CDR3 is TGTGCCAGCAGCCGGGACAGGGATCAGCCCCAGCATTTT. Residues: CASSRDRDQPQHF.

Note on this clone: Other DNA sequences within the sample encode an identical CDR3. The genes are TRBV19 and TRBJ2-5; D remains unclear. V was pared by 3 bases and J by 5 bases, with 10 bases between. CDR1 and CDR2 from the germline V gene are LNHDA and SQIVND (reference sequence). This CDR3 has 13 amino acids. The CDR3 sequence: CASSISGVETQYF. CDR3 DNA: TGTGCCAGTAGTATTTCCGGAGTGGAGACCCAGTACTTC. The full variable domain, with the rest looked up from reference TRBV19 and TRBJ2-5, is DGGITQSPKYLFRKEGQNVTLSCEQNLNHDAMYWYRQDPGQGLRLIYYSQIVNDFQKGDIAEGYSVSREKKESFPLTVTSAQKNPTAFYLCASSISGVETQYFGPGTRLLVL.

The gene calls are TRBV5-1 and TRBJ2-3; 7 bases match TRBD2. The CDR3 length is 15 residues. The V gene end was trimmed by 1 base and the J gene end by 1 base; junction bases not matched to a gene: 3. Germline V CDR1 and CDR2: SGHRS, YFSETQ. The CDR3 DNA reads TGCGCCAGCAGCTTGCGGGGGGAAGGCACAGATACGCAGTATTTT. Its protein product is CASSLRGEGTDTQYF.

V is TRBV5-1 and J is TRBJ1-1; no clear D. Per the germline V gene, CDR1 is SGHRS and CDR2 is YFSETQ. This CDR3 is 12 amino acids long. The germline V and J ends were trimmed by 3 bases and 5 bases, with 8 bases remaining between them. In DNA form, the CDR3 reads TGCGCCAGCAGCTCGAGTTTAACTGAAGCTTTCTTT. Translation: CASSSSLTEAFF. The full variable domain, in which reference TRBV5-1 and TRBJ1-1 provide the parts outside the CDR3, is KAGVTQTPRYLIKTRGQQVTLSCSPISGHRSVSWYQQTPGQGLQFLFEYFSETQRNKGNFPGRFSGRQFSNSRSEMNVSTLELGDSALYLCASSSSLTEAFFGQGTRLTVV.

The CDR3 nucleotides are TGTGCCAGCAGTGAACAGCGGCAAGAGACCCAGTACTTC. Translated, it gives CASSEQRQETQYF. This chain uses TRBV12-3 or TRBV12-4 with TRBJ2-5, with a possible D match to TRBD2 (5 bases). V lost 5 bases to trimming and J lost 2 bases, with 9 bases between them. The CDR3 sequence is 13 residues long.

In its sample, this clone was seen a few times. The V call is TRBV28, the J call TRBJ1-1; 7 bases are shared with TRBD1. The ends lost 6 bases at V and 6 bases at J; junction bases unmatched: 4. The CDR3 covers 12 residues. The germline V gene encodes CDR1 MDHEN and CDR2 SYDVKM. In nucleotides, the CDR3 is TGTGCCAGCAGAGACAGGGAAGCTGAAGCTTTCTTT. Its protein is CASRDREAEAFF.

The CDR3 DNA follows: TGCGCCAGCACGAGCATAGCGGGAGGGCCAGATACGCAGTATTTT. It yields the protein CASTSIAGGPDTQYF. V is TRBV5-1 and J is TRBJ2-3; 11 positions match TRBD2. Germline lookup yields CDR1 SGHRS and CDR2 YFSETQ. J lost 4 bases, V lost 6 bases, and 7 bases had no gene match. The CDR3 contains 15 residues. Combining the CDR3 with reference TRBV5-1 and TRBJ2-3 gives the whole variable domain KAGVTQTPRYLIKTRGQQVTLSCSPISGHRSVSWYQQTPGQGLQFLFEYFSETQRNKGNFPGRFSGRQFSNSRSEMNVSTLELGDSALYLCASTSIAGGPDTQYFGPGTRLTVL.

The chain recombines TRBV19 with TRBJ2-4, with 7 bases aligning to TRBD2. The CDR3 spans 15 residues. J was trimmed by 5 bases and V by 3 bases; bases with no gene match: 7. Germline V CDR1 and CDR2: LNHDA, SQIVND (reference sequence). The CDR3 loop reads CASSMAGVEENIQYF. The CDR3 coding sequence is TGTGCCAGTAGTATGGCGGGAGTTGAGGAAAACATTCAGTACTTC.